The clone carrying this T cell receptor (beta chain) was picked up one time. Exposure to brentuximab vedotin varied, and each patient had relapsed following autologous stem cell transplantation. The assay was immunoSEQ multiplex PCR, and TCRdb's table has in-frame clones only and misses some. The sample lists 15,000 or so clones; approximately 60% were seen once. This record belongs to a study of PD-1 blockade in classical Hodgkin lymphoma. Germline CDR1 reads SGHRS; CDR2 reads YFSETQ. This CDR3 has 12 residues. The germline V and J ends were trimmed by 4 bases and 3 bases, with 5 bases remaining between them.

The starting material was peripheral blood mononuclear cells (PBMCs), obtained before the second cycle of nivolumab. The source is a human donor with classical Hodgkin lymphoma. The chain is built from TRBV5-1 and TRBJ2-1; the D gene is possibly TRBD1 (5 bases). This chain's CDR3 is CASSRGYNEQFF. The CDR3 DNA follows: TGCGCCAGCAGCAGGGGCTACAATGAGCAGTTCTTC.